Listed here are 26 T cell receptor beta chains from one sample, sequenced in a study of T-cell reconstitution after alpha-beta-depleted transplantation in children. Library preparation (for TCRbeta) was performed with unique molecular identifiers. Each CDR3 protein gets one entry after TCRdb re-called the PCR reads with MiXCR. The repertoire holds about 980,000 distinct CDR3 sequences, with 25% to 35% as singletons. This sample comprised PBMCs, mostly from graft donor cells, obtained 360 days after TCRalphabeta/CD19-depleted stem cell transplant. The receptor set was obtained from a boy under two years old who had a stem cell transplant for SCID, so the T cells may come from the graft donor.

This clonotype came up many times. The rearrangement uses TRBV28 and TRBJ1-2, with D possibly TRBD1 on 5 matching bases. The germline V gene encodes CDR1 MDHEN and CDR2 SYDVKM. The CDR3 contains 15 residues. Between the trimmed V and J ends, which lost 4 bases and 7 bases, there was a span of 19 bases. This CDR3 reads CASSSPRRGEGGYTF. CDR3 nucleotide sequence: TGTGCCAGCAGTTCCCCTAGACGAGGGGAGGGTGGCTACACCTTC.

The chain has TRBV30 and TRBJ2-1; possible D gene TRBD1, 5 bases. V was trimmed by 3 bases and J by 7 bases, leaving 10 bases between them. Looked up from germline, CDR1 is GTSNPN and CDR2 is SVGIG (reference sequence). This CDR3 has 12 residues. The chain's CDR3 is CAWRQEINEQFF. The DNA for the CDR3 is TGTGCCTGGAGACAGGAGATTAATGAGCAGTTCTTC.

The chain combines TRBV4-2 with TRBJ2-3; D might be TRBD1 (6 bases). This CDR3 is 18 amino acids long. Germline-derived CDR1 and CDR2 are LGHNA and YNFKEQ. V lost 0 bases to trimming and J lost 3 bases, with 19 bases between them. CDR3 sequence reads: CASSQDPLKQGWTDTQYF. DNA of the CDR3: TGTGCCAGCAGCCAAGATCCACTTAAACAGGGATGGACAGATACGCAGTATTTT.

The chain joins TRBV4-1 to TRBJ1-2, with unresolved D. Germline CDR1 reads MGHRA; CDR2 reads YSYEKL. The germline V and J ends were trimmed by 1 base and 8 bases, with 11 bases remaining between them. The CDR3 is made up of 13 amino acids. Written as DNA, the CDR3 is TGCGCCAGCAGCCAAGGTGGAGGGAGCGGCTACACCTTC. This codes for CASSQGGGSGYTF.

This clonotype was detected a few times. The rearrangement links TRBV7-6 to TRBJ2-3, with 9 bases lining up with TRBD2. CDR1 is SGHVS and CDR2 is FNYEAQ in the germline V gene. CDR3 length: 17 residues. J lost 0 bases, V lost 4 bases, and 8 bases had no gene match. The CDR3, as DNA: TGTGCCAGCAGCTCCCACACTAGCGGGCCCAGCACAGATACGCAGTATTTT. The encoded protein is CASSSHTSGPSTDTQYF.

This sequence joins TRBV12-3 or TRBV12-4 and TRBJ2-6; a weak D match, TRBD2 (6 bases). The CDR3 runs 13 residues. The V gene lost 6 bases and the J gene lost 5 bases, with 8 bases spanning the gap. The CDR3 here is CASRRGRANVLTF. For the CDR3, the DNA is TGTGCCAGCAGGCGGGGTCGGGCCAACGTCCTGACTTTC.

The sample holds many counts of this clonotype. Written as DNA, the CDR3 is TGCAGCGTTAAGGGGGTAATGTCTGGAAACACCATATATTTT. Translation gives CSVKGVMSGNTIYF. The J gene is TRBJ1-3, the V gene TRBV29-1; weak D call: TRBD1 (6 bases). CDR3 length equals 14 residues. The germline V gene has CDR1 SQVTM and CDR2 ANQGSEA. Trimming removed 5 bases from V and 1 base from J, with 12 bases in between.

The CDR3 here is CASSLDRWDPYEQYF. The CDR3 DNA follows: TGCGCCAGCAGTCTCGACAGGTGGGATCCCTACGAGCAGTACTTC. The rearrangement links TRBV4-1 to TRBJ2-7; D possibly corresponds to TRBD1 (6 bases). V gave up 6 bases and J gave up 2 bases, with 17 bases separating them. Germline CDR1 reads MGHRA; CDR2 reads YSYEKL. The CDR3 totals 15 residues.

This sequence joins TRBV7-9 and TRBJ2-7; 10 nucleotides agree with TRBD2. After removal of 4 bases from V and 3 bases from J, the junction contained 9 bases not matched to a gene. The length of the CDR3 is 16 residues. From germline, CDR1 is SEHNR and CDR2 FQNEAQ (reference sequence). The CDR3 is CASSSSGGHRNYEQYF. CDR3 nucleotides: TGTGCCAGCAGCTCTAGCGGGGGCCACAGGAACTACGAGCAGTACTTC.

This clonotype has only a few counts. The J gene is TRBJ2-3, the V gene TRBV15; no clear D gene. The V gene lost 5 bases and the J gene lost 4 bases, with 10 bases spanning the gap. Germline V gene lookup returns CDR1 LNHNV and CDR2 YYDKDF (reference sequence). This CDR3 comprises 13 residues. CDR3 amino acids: CATSRPSPDTQYF. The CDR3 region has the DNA TGTGCCACCAGCCGTCCATCGCCAGATACGCAGTATTTT.

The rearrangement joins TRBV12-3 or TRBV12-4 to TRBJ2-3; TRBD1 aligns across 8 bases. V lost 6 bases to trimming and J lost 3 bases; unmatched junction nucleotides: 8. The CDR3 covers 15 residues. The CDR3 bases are TGTGCCAGCAGCCTAAGACAGGGGAAGACAGATACGCAGTATTTT. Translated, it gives CASSLRQGKTDTQYF.

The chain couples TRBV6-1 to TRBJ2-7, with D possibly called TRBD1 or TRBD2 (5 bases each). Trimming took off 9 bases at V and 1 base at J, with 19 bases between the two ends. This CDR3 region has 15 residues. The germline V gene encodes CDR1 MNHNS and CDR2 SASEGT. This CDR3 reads CASRDGHRVSYEQYF. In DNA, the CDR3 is TGTGCCAGTCGGGACGGCCATAGAGTGTCCTACGAGCAGTACTTC.

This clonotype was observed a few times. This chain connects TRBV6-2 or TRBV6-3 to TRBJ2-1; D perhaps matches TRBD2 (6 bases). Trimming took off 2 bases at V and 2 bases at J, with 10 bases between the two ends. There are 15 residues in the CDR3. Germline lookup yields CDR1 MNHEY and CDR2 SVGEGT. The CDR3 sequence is CASSYGRGPYNEQFF. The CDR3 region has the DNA TGTGCCAGCAGTTACGGGCGGGGCCCCTACAATGAGCAGTTCTTC.

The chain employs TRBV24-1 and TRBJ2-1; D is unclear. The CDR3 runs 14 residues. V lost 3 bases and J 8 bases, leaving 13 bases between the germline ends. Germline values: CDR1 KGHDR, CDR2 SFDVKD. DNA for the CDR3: TGTGCCACCAGTGATAACGGATCGCAGGATGAGCAGTTCTTC. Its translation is CATSDNGSQDEQFF.

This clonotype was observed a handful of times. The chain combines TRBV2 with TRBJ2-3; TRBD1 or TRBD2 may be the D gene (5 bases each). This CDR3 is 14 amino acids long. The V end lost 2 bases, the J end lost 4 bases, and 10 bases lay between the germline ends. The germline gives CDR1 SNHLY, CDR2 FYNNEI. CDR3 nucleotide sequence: TGTGCCAGCAGTGAATGGCAGGGACCAGATACGCAGTATTTT. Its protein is CASSEWQGPDTQYF.

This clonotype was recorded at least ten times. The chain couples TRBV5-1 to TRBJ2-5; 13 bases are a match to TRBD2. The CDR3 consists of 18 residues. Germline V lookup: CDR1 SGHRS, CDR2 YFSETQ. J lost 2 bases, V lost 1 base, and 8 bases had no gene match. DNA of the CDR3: TGCGCCAGCAGCTTGAGCTCCGGGACTAGCGGGAAACAAGAGACCCAGTACTTC. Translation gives CASSLSSGTSGKQETQYF. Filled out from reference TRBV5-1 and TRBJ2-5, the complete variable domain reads KAGVTQTPRYLIKTRGQQVTLSCSPISGHRSVSWYQQTPGQGLQFLFEYFSETQRNKGNFPGRFSGRQFSNSRSEMNVSTLELGDSALYLCASSLSSGTSGKQETQYFGPGTRLLVL.

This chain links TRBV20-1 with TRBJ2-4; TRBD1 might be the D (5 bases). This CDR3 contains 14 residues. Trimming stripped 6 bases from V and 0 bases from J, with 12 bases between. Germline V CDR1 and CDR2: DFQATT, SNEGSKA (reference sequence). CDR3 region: CSADSGLAKNIQYF. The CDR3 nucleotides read TGCAGTGCCGACAGTGGTCTAGCCAAAAACATTCAGTACTTC.

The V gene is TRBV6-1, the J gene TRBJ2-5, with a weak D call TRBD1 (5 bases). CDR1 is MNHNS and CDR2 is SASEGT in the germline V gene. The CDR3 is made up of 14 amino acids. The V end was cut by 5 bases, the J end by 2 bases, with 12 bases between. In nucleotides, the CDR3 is TGTGCCAGCAGTCCGTCCAGGGCGCAAGAGACCCAGTACTTC. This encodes CASSPSRAQETQYF.

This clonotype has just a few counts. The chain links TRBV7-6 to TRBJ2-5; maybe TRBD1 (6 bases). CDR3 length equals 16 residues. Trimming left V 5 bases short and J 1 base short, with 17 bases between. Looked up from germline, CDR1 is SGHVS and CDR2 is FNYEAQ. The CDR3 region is CASSAYRTVLQETQYF. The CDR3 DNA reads TGTGCCAGCAGCGCTTACCGGACAGTACTCCAAGAGACCCAGTACTTC.

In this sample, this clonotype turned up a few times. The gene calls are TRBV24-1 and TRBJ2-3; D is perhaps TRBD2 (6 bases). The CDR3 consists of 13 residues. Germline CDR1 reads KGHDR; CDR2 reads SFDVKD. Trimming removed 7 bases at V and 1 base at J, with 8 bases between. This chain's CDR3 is CATRSSGTDTQYF. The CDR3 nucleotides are TGTGCCACCAGGTCTAGCGGCACAGATACGCAGTATTTT.

CDR3 nucleotide sequence: TGTGCCAGCAGCTACGAAGGGGTGGGATTCGGCAATCAGCCCCAGCATTTT. Protein: CASSYEGVGFGNQPQHF. This chain connects TRBV6-5 to TRBJ1-5; possibly TRBD1 for D (5 bases). The CDR3 is 17 amino acids. Germline V gene data show CDR1 as MNHEY and CDR2 as SVGAGI. V lost 6 bases to trimming and J lost 2 bases, with 20 bases between them.

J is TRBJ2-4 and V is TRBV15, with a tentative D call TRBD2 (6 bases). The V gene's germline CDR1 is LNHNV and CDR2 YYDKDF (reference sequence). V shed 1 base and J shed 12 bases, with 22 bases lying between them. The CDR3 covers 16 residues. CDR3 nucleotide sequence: TGTGCCACCAGCAGAGGTGTGGGGACTTCATACCCGGGTCAGTACTTC. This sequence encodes CATSRGVGTSYPGQYF.

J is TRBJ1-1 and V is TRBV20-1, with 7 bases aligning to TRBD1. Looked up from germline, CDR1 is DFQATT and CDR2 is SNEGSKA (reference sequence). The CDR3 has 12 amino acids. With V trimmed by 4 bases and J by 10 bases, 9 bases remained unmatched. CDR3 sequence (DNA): TGCAGTGCTACGGGACAGCCCATCGGAGCTTTCTTT. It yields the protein CSATGQPIGAFF.

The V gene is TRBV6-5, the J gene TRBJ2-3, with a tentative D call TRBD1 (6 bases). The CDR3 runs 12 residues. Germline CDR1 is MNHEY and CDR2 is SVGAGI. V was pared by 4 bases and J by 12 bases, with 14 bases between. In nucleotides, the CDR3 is TGTGCCAGCAGTTCGCCAGGGGTGCTACAGTATTTT. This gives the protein CASSSPGVLQYF.

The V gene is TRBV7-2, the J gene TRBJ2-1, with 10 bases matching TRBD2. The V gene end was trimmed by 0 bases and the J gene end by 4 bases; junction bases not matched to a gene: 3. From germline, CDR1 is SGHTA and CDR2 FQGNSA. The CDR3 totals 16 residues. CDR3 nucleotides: TGTGCCAGCAGCTTAGCCGGACTAGCGGTTTACAATGAGCAGTTCTTC. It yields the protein CASSLAGLAVYNEQFF.

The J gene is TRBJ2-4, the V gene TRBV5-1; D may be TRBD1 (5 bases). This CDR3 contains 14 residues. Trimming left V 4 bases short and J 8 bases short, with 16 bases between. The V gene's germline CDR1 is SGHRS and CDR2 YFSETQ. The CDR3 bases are TGCGCCAGCAGCCCCACAGGTGCTGGGGACATTCAGTACTTC. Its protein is CASSPTGAGDIQYF.